This T cell receptor beta chain was observed in a study of cytomegalovirus exposure and HLA in healthy donors. The CDR3 loop spans 15 amino acids. V dropped 9 bases and J dropped 1 base, with 17 bases sitting between them. The germline gives CDR1 MNHNS, CDR2 SASEGT. Use of 60 Vbeta and 13 Jbeta primers characterized the PCR. Sequencing was performed with immunoSEQ multiplex PCR; in TCRdb, only in-frame clones are kept and a portion is missing. The sample has about 150,000 clones; about four fifths are singletons. Study-level results: High specificity and sensitivity for cytomegalovirus status were reported for the classifier. V- and J-gene trimming of TCR beta was linked (in a later analysis) to a missense DCLRE1C variant. A later examination showed that TCR association rates differed by HLA locus, with DRB1 most and HLA-C fewest. Indistinguishable V segments, including TRBV6-2 and TRBV6-3, were excluded.

As to this clone: The target antigen is unknown.

The V call is TRBV6-1, the J call TRBJ2-3; possible D gene TRBD2, 6 bases. Sequencing was performed on PBMCs. The sequence was obtained from a middle-aged woman in good health and CMV-seropositive. CDR3 nucleotide sequence: TGTGCCAGTGAAGTTCTAGCGCCACGCACAGATACGCAGTATTTT. Residues: CASEVLAPRTDTQYF.